The 25 T cell receptor beta chains below all came from one sample that was sequenced in a study of radiation and T cells in renal cell carcinoma. Method: immunoSEQ multiplex PCR; TCRdb's copy keeps in-frame clones and lacks some. The sample carries just over 15,000 clones, roughly 64% recorded once. Documented treatment: 15 Gy SBRT to primary tumor, nephrectomy 4 weeks later. The input for sequencing was tumor tissue, taken from a patient whose treatment included radiotherapy and nephrectomy. All receptors come from a woman aged 70-85 years with renal cell carcinoma.

V and J are TRBV7-8 and TRBJ2-3; no definite D call. The length of the CDR3 is 14 residues. The germline V gene has CDR1 SGHVS and CDR2 FQNEAQ. The V end lost 1 base, the J end lost 1 base, and 6 bases lay between the germline ends. CDR3 sequence (DNA): TGTGCCAGCAGCTTAGGAGCAGGCACAGATACGCAGTATTTT. It encodes CASSLGAGTDTQYF.

V gene TRBV2 combines with J gene TRBJ1-4; 11 nucleotides match TRBD1. CDR3 size: 18 residues. V lost 3 bases to trimming and J lost 0 bases; unmatched junction nucleotides: 6. Germline CDR1 and CDR2: SNHLY and FYNNEI. The CDR3 nucleotides read TGTGCCAGCAGTGACCGGGACAGGGGGATTTCAACTAATGAAAAACTGTTTTTT. Translating it yields CASSDRDRGISTNEKLFF.

The chain employs TRBV15 and TRBJ2-7; TRBD2 aligns across 7 bases. V lost 8 bases and J lost 6; bases outside the gene matches: 16. Germline loops: CDR1 LNHNV, CDR2 YYDKDF (reference sequence). This CDR3 is 15 amino acids long. The DNA of the CDR3 is TGTGCCACCCGCCAGGGCAGGGCAGGGAGGGGCGAGCAGTACTTC. It translates to CATRQGRAGRGEQYF.

This chain links TRBV6-5 with TRBJ2-1; 9 bases line up with TRBD2. Germline V lookup: CDR1 MNHEY, CDR2 SVGAGI. Trimming at V came to 5 bases and at J to 6 bases, leaving 8 bases not matched to a gene. The CDR3 spans 15 residues. CDR3 sequence reads: CASSPGAGGPNEQFF. The CDR3 nucleotides read TGTGCCAGCAGTCCGGGGGCGGGGGGGCCCAATGAGCAGTTCTTC.

This clone has a handful of counts. The gene calls are TRBV6-1 and TRBJ1-2; TRBD1 might be the D (5 bases). CDR1 is MNHNS and CDR2 is SASEGT in the germline V gene. CDR3 length: 12 residues. The V end was cut by 4 bases, the J end by 3 bases, with 6 bases between. The CDR3 nucleotides are TGTGCCAGCAGTGCGGGGGACTATGGCTACACCTTC. Translated, it gives CASSAGDYGYTF.

The CDR3 region is CASSPGQGNEKLFF. The DNA for the CDR3 is TGTGCCAGCAGCCCAGGACAGGGTAATGAAAAACTGTTTTTT. This sequence joins TRBV5-6 and TRBJ1-4; 8 nucleotides match TRBD1. The V gene end was trimmed by 4 bases and the J gene end by 4 bases; junction bases not matched to a gene: 3. CDR3 length equals 14 residues. Germline V lookup: CDR1 SGHDT, CDR2 YYEEEE. The complete variable domain, with remaining parts taken from reference TRBV5-6 and TRBJ1-4, reads DAGVTQSPTHLIKTRGQQVTLRCSPKSGHDTVSWYQQALGQGPQFIFQYYEEEERQRGNFPDRFSGHQFPNYSSELNVNALLLGDSALYLCASSPGQGNEKLFFGSGTQLSVL.

This clone is judged medium-sized. The chain carries TRBV7-6 and TRBJ2-7; 8 bases match TRBD1. V dropped 5 bases and J dropped 4; count of bases not matched to a gene: 10. CDR1 is SGHVS and CDR2 is FNYEAQ in the germline V gene. This CDR3 region has 15 residues. The DNA of the CDR3 is TGTGCCAGCAGCGCCACAGGGGGGCAAGATTACGAGCAGTACTTC. It translates to CASSATGGQDYEQYF.

The rearrangement uses TRBV11-2 and TRBJ2-7; D might be TRBD1 (5 bases). Trimming pared 3 bases from V and 2 bases from J, leaving 14 bases between. The CDR3 loop spans 15 amino acids. Germline V gene sequence: CDR1 SGHAT, CDR2 FQNNGV. The DNA of the CDR3 is TGTGCCAGCAGCTTGGTCGACGTGGGGCCCTACGAGCAGTACTTC. It encodes CASSLVDVGPYEQYF.

The chain links TRBV6-5 to TRBJ1-1; possibly TRBD1 for D (6 bases). CDR3 length: 14 residues. Germline CDR1 reads MNHEY; CDR2 reads SVGAGI. V was cut by 6 bases and J by 3 bases, with 14 bases left in between. CDR3 residues: CASSYSQGYTEAFF. The CDR3 DNA is TGTGCCAGCAGCTATTCCCAGGGGTACACTGAAGCTTTCTTT.

This clone was recorded at least ten times. The chain recombines TRBV5-6 with TRBJ2-5; D unclear. CDR3 length: 14 amino acids. Germline-derived CDR1 and CDR2 are SGHDT and YYEEEE. V was pared by 1 base and J by 5 bases, with 12 bases between. DNA for the CDR3: TGTGCCAGCAGCTTGAGTGCACTGATGGAGACCCAGTACTTC. It specifies CASSLSALMETQYF.

The chain has TRBV29-1 and TRBJ2-3; D is perhaps TRBD1 or TRBD2 (7 bases each). The CDR3 length is 14 residues. V shed 4 bases and J shed 1 base, with 12 bases lying between them. CDR1 and CDR2 from the germline V gene are SQVTM and ANQGSEA. CDR3 residues: CSVGQGGGTDTQYF. The DNA of the CDR3 is TGCAGCGTTGGACAGGGAGGGGGCACAGATACGCAGTATTTT.

J is TRBJ1-3 and V is TRBV2, with D uncertain. Germline V CDR1 and CDR2: SNHLY, FYNNEI. Trimming took 6 bases from V and 4 from J, leaving 7 bases between them. The length of the CDR3 is 12 residues. Here the CDR3 reads CASRERGNTIYF. In DNA, the CDR3 is TGTGCCAGCAGGGAACGAGGAAACACCATATATTTT.

The J gene is TRBJ2-7, the V gene TRBV5-1, with a tentative D call TRBD1 (6 bases). V gave up 0 bases and J gave up 6 bases, with 13 bases separating them. CDR1 is SGHRS, CDR2 YFSETQ, per germline. This CDR3 has 14 amino acids. CDR3 in DNA: TGCGCCAGCAGCTTGGAGACAGGAGCCTCCGAGCAGTACTTC. This codes for CASSLETGASEQYF.

V gene TRBV19 combines with J gene TRBJ2-4; TRBD2 agrees at 7 bases. The CDR3 is 17 amino acids. Germline V gives CDR1 LNHDA, CDR2 SQIVND (reference sequence). The V segment lost 6 bases and the J segment 1 base; nucleotides outside the gene matches: 12. CDR3 bases: TGTGCCAGTAGCTATAGAGTGGCGGGGGAGGCCAAAAACATTCAGTACTTC. This encodes CASSYRVAGEAKNIQYF. Combining the CDR3 with reference TRBV19 and TRBJ2-4 gives the whole variable domain DGGITQSPKYLFRKEGQNVTLSCEQNLNHDAMYWYRQDPGQGLRLIYYSQIVNDFQKGDIAEGYSVSREKKESFPLTVTSAQKNPTAFYLCASSYRVAGEAKNIQYFGAGTRLSVL.

The chain uses TRBV10-3 and TRBJ1-1; 8 nucleotides align to TRBD1. The junction had 12 bases not matched to a gene; V was cut back by 0 bases and J by 3 bases. The CDR3 extends over 18 amino acids. The germline gives CDR1 ENHRY, CDR2 SYGVKD. In DNA form, the CDR3 reads TGTGCCATCAGTGAGTCCCAGGACAGGGAAGCAATGGACACTGAAGCTTTCTTT. Amino acids: CAISESQDREAMDTEAFF.

The chain has TRBV7-9 and TRBJ1-6; 8 bases match TRBD1. With V trimmed by 4 bases and J by 7 bases, 9 bases remained unmatched. CDR3 length: 16 residues. The germline CDR1 and CDR2 sequences are SEHNR and FQNEAQ (reference sequence). The CDR3 DNA follows: TGTGCCAGCAGCTCAAAGGGGACAGGCCTCAATTCACCCCTCCACTTT. Protein product: CASSSKGTGLNSPLHF.

The genes are TRBV19 and TRBJ2-7, with TRBD1 matching over 10 bases. This CDR3 has 15 residues. V was pared by 7 bases and J by 0 bases, with 6 bases of the junction left unmatched. CDR1 and CDR2 from the germline V gene are LNHDA and SQIVND (reference sequence). The CDR3 spells CASKPGQGSSYEQYF. CDR3 nucleotide sequence: TGTGCCAGTAAACCGGGACAGGGGAGCTCCTACGAGCAGTACTTC.

The gene calls are TRBV12-5 and TRBJ2-2; 11 bases match TRBD2. Looked up from germline, CDR1 is LGHNT and CDR2 is FRNRAP. The CDR3 spans 15 residues. Trimming at V came to 6 bases and at J to 7 bases, leaving 7 bases not matched to a gene. In DNA, the CDR3 is TGTGCTAGTGGGCTACTAGCGGGAGCGGGCGGGGAGCTGTTTTTT. This codes for CASGLLAGAGGELFF.

The CDR3 region has the DNA TGCAGTGCACCCGGGACCAAGAGGCAGTACTTC. It is translated as CSAPGTKRQYF. The genes are TRBV20-1 and TRBJ2-7; perhaps D is TRBD1 or TRBD2 (5 bases each). The CDR3 runs 11 residues. In germline, CDR1 is DFQATT, CDR2 SNEGSKA (reference sequence). The ends were cut back, 6 bases at V and 9 bases at J, with 15 bases in the middle.

This clone has only a few counts. The CDR3 region is CASSRDRLEGYTF. The CDR3 DNA is TGTGCCAGCAGTCGGGACAGGCTAGAGGGCTACACCTTC. The V gene is TRBV28, the J gene TRBJ1-2, with 8 bases matching TRBD1. The CDR3 spans 13 residues. Germline loops: CDR1 MDHEN, CDR2 SYDVKM. V lost 5 bases, J lost 8 bases, and 7 bases stayed unmatched.

This clone has just a few counts. J is TRBJ2-7 and V is TRBV7-9; D might be TRBD2 (5 bases). Trimming stripped 10 bases from V and 4 bases from J, with 17 bases between. Germline V gene data show CDR1 as SEHNR and CDR2 as FQNEAQ (reference sequence). The CDR3 is 13 amino acids. CDR3 nucleotide sequence: TGTGCCACCGAAGGAGGTTTAGTGTACGAGCAGTACTTC. Amino acid sequence: CATEGGLVYEQYF.

V usage is TRBV9 and J usage is TRBJ2-7, with D possibly TRBD2 on 5 matching bases. The CDR3 sequence is 14 residues long. CDR1 and CDR2 (germline): SGDLS, YYNGEE. V lost 1 base and J lost 5, with 13 bases in between. CDR3 protein: CASSVKVWTDEQYF. In nucleotides, the CDR3 is TGTGCCAGCAGCGTAAAGGTATGGACTGACGAGCAGTACTTC.

The chain carries TRBV6-5 and TRBJ2-3; D is perhaps TRBD1 or TRBD2 (6 bases each). The CDR3 is 15 residues long. Germline values: CDR1 MNHEY, CDR2 SVGAGI. V lost 2 bases, J lost 3 bases, and 12 bases lay in between. CDR3 loop: CASSYNRGRTDTQYF. The CDR3 nucleotides are TGTGCCAGCAGTTACAATAGGGGGAGGACAGATACGCAGTATTTT.

The V gene is TRBV4-1, the J gene TRBJ1-2, with 9 nucleotides matching TRBD1. CDR1 is MGHRA and CDR2 is YSYEKL in the germline V gene. The CDR3 totals 15 residues. Germline trimming cut 2 bases from V and 4 bases from J; bases unmatched to any gene: 5. The CDR3 reads CASSQPRDRVYGYTF. The CDR3, as DNA: TGCGCCAGCAGCCAACCCCGGGACAGGGTCTATGGCTACACCTTC.

The sample holds one count of this clone. V is TRBV5-1 and J is TRBJ2-2; no reliable D call. The CDR3 covers 12 residues. CDR1 and CDR2 from the germline V gene are SGHRS and YFSETQ. The V end was cut by 4 bases, the J end by 4 bases, with 5 bases between. The CDR3 region is CASSLFTGELFF. The CDR3 DNA is TGCGCCAGCAGCCTTTTCACCGGGGAGCTGTTTTTT.